This record covers a single T cell receptor beta chain. The record originates from a study of blood T cell repertoires in COVID-19. The wider study: Collection of acute and convalescent COVID-19 samples took place in the United States, Italy and Spain. PBMCs, B-cell-depleted T cells, or T cells provided the cDNA or gDNA that made up the material.

In the authors' workflow: Reference gene primers were amplified, and this amplification served to estimate nucleated cell counts. Produced via immunoSEQ multiplex PCR; TCRdb's table is partial and in-frame only. The V and J calls and clone size come from that table; D and trimming were worked out from the DNA. The repertoire holds some 70,000 clones, with about 80% as singletons. CDR1 and CDR2 (germline): MNHEY, SVGAGI. CDR3 length equals 14 residues. The V segment lost 7 bases and the J segment 0 bases; nucleotides outside the gene matches: 5. The V and J genes are TRBV6-5 and TRBJ2-7, with 8 nucleotides matching TRBD1. The sequencing input was peripheral blood. The receptor was isolated from a man older than 75 with acute or convalescent COVID-19. CDR3 region: CASKGQALSYEQYF. In DNA form, the CDR3 reads TGTGCCAGCAAGGGACAGGCCCTCTCCTACGAGCAGTACTTC.